This TCR beta chain was retrieved from a study of blood T cell repertoires in COVID-19. TCRdb's table, derived via immunoSEQ multiplex PCR, lists solely in-frame clones and lacks some. This sample yields roughly 200,000 clones, of which roughly 80% are seen a single time; about 11% belongs to the top ten. CDR1 is LGHNA, CDR2 YNFKEQ, per germline. V lost 0 bases to trimming and J lost 7 bases; unmatched junction nucleotides: 11. The CDR3 consists of 17 residues. In assigning cohorts, the study relied on participant-reported clinical history. Input material: PBMCs or T cells enriched from blood (not recorded which). The rearrangement joins TRBV4-2 to TRBJ2-1; 8 bases line up with TRBD2. The origin of this receptor is a man aged 40-55 years who had recovered from COVID-19. CDR3 DNA sequence: TGTGCCAGCAGCCAAGATCAGAGAGCGGGGGCAGGAAATGAGCAGTTCTTC. Residues: CASSQDQRAGAGNEQFF.